The rows below give T cell receptor beta chains drawn from one sample of a study of blood T cell repertoires in COVID-19. This table comes from immunoSEQ multiplex PCR, and its TCRdb copy is limited to in-frame clones, with some not included. The data show about 50,000 clones, roughly nine tenths seen once. Sequenced material: peripheral blood. The receptors here all came from a man aged 35-49 years with active COVID-19. Both conserved end residues are trimmed from each CDR3. D genes are given only for firm matches.

>TRBV9|TRBD1
ASTTSGQGVGVAF
>TRBV27|TRBD2
ASRAGNSYNEQF
>TRBV5-1|NA
ASSLAPGAEAF
>TRBV28|TRBD1
ASSSGGSDPPQH
>TRBV9|NA
ASSPSVEQY
>TRBV24-1|TRBD2
ATSDPAKRDGADTQY
>TRBV9|NA
ASSPRGGYQETQY
>TRBV4-1|NA
ASSLLRLINYGYT
>TRBV15|TRBD2
ATSREASGGTGELF
>TRBV7-6|TRBD1
ASSWPDRANTGELF
>TRBV10-3|TRBD1
AISESGTGSGEQY
>TRBV6-1|NA
ASSERASGTDTQY
>TRBV29-1|NA
SVERDTEAF
>TRBV6-5|TRBD2
ASSAPTSGFYEQY
>TRBV4-2|TRBD2
ASSQGRLAGGDTDTQY
>TRBV7-3|TRBD1
ASSLGTANTGELF
>TRBV13|TRBD1
ASSFRTGGPDIQY
>TRBV6-5|NA
ASSFRLDNEQY